This T cell receptor beta chain emerged from a study of T cell responses to AZD1222 COVID-19 vaccine. Only in-frame clones appear in the TCRdb table, and some are missing; sequencing was by immunoSEQ multiplex PCR. The profile covers some 150,000 clones, with approximately 88% appearing a single time and more than 13% taken by the ten largest. The CDR3 covers 13 residues. Per germline, CDR1 SGHRS and CDR2 YFSETQ. Trimming took 4 bases from V and 1 from J, leaving 6 bases between them. Findings and caveats of the study: Reportedly, nearly half the spike-specific TCRs target unmutated variant regions. Mostly white British, mostly female donors; authors suggested clonal diversity may be underestimated.

Turning to this clone: Its antigen is undetermined.

The sequence was obtained from an adult in good health. The chain links TRBV5-1 to TRBJ1-3; D uncertain. The sequences come from peripheral blood, collected on day 0 of AZD1222 vaccination. This CDR3 is CASSGPSGNTIYF. The CDR3 DNA reads TGCGCCAGCAGCGGGCCGTCTGGAAACACCATATATTTT.